A selection of T cell receptor beta chains follows, all from one sample in a study of CD8 T cells in ankylosing spondylitis. TCRdb processed the 5' RACE reads anew with MiXCR; each CDR3 protein has one entry. Of under 950,000 distinct CDR3 sequences detected, roughly 20% appear once; the ten largest clones hold around 19%. Sequencing was performed on blood, either unsorted or a sorted T cell fraction (not recorded which). The source is a male donor with ankylosing spondylitis. The CDR3 runs from the conserved cysteine through the conserved F or W. A D gene is named only where the DNA matches it firmly. Not all rows give a size; the values are once, few, many and, for expanded clones, a class.

J | D | V | size | DNA | CDR3
TRBJ2-4 | - | TRBV7-2 | - | TGTGCCAGCAGCACACCATCCTTAAACATTCAGTACTTC | CASSTPSLNIQYF
TRBJ2-1 | TRBD2 | TRBV10-3 | many | TGTGCCATCAGTGAGTCGAGGGATAGCGGGGGAAATGAGCAGTTCTTC | CAISESRDSGGNEQFF
TRBJ2-7 | TRBD2 | TRBV20-1 | few | TGCAGTGCCTCTCCCGCGGGGGTTGCCTACGAGCAGTACTTC | CSASPAGVAYEQYF
TRBJ2-7 | - | TRBV29-1 | few | TGCAGCGCCCTCCGAGAGGGGAGCTACGAGCAGTACTTC | CSALREGSYEQYF
TRBJ2-5 | TRBD2 | TRBV6-1 | few | TGTGCCAGCAGGCGACTAGCGAAAGAGACCCAGTACTTC | CASRRLAKETQYF
TRBJ2-7 | TRBD2 | TRBV4-2 | - | TGTGCCAGCAGCCAAGCGGCGGGAGGGCAGTACGAGCAGTACTTC | CASSQAAGGQYEQYF
TRBJ1-5 | - | TRBV10-3 | few | TGTGCCATCAGTGCTGATAGCAATCAGCCCCAGCATTTT | CAISADSNQPQHF
TRBJ1-4 | TRBD1 | TRBV20-1 | - | TGCAGTGCTAGCGGGACAAAGAGGACATTCGGACAGGAGAGTAATGAAAAACTGTTTTTT | CSASGTKRTFGQESNEKLFF
TRBJ1-4 | - | TRBV7-9 | few | TGTGCCAGCAGCTCACCGACATTCTGGGAAAAACTGTTTTTT | CASSSPTFWEKLFF
TRBJ2-7 | - | TRBV5-6 | - | TGTGCCAGCAGCTTGGATTTTGGGCCGACAGGGACTCCCTACGAGCAGTACTTC | CASSLDFGPTGTPYEQYF
TRBJ2-7 | - | TRBV9 | many | TGTGCCAGCAGCTCCCGCCCTGAGGGCGAGCAGTACTTC | CASSSRPEGEQYF
TRBJ2-5 | - | TRBV12-3/TRBV12-4 | few | TGTGCCAGCAGCCAGGGACCTGCGGAGACCCAGTACTTC | CASSQGPAETQYF
TRBJ2-7 | - | TRBV4-3 | few | TGCGCCAGCAGCCAAGAGGGTCGACCGGGCTCCTACGAGCAGTACTTC | CASSQEGRPGSYEQYF
TRBJ2-5 | - | TRBV20-1 | many | TGCAGTGCTAGAGGGCAGGTTGAGGGGTACCAAGAGACCCAGTACTTC | CSARGQVEGYQETQYF
TRBJ1-1 | - | TRBV5-1 | few | TGCGCCAGCAGCTTGGGGAGAGAATTAGGCACTGAAGCTTTCTTT | CASSLGRELGTEAFF
TRBJ1-1 | - | TRBV15 | - | TGTGCCACCAGCAAAGAACGGGACTTAAACACTGAAGCTTTCTTT | CATSKERDLNTEAFF
TRBJ2-4 | - | TRBV7-2 | - | TGTGCCAGCAGCTTATCCAGGAGTGACATTCAGTACTTC | CASSLSRSDIQYF
TRBJ2-7 | TRBD2 | TRBV20-1 | - | TGCAGTGCCCCGAGGACTAGCGGGAACTACGAGCAGTACTTC | CSAPRTSGNYEQYF
TRBJ2-1 | - | TRBV6-1 | once | TGTGTCTCCAGTGGAGGGGCCACAGGGCTGAGCTCCTACAATGAGCAGTTCTTC | CVSSGGATGLSSYNEQFF
TRBJ1-5 | - | TRBV20-1 | few | TGCAGTGCTAGAGAAGGGCAGACAAATCAGCCCCAGCATTTT | CSAREGQTNQPQHF
TRBJ2-1 | - | TRBV5-1 | - | TGCGCCAGCAGTTCCAGCGGACAAACGGGGAATGAGCAGTTCTTC | CASSSSGQTGNEQFF
TRBJ1-2 | - | TRBV4-3 | - | TGCGCCAGCAGCCTCCCTGGGGAAGGCTACACCTTC | CASSLPGEGYTF
TRBJ2-3 | TRBD2 | TRBV12-3/TRBV12-4 | few | TGTGCCAGCAGTTTACTATATTCGGATGGCGGGAGGGGCACAGATACGCAGTATTTT | CASSLLYSDGGRGTDTQYF
TRBJ1-4 | - | TRBV7-6 | - | TGTGCCAGCAGCTTAACCCGGGATGCAAATGAAAAACTGTTTTTT | CASSLTRDANEKLFF
TRBJ2-3 | - | TRBV6-5 | few | TGTGCCAGCAACTATGGCGGTACGCAGTATTTT | CASNYGGTQYF